This entry features one TCR beta chain sequence. This CDR3 spans 16 amino acids. V was shortened by 7 bases and J by 0 bases, with 18 bases between the two germline ends. Germline CDR1 reads MDHEN; CDR2 reads SYDVKM. TCRdb keeps only in-frame clones here, not all; method: immunoSEQ multiplex PCR. Of some 270,000 clones in the sample, around nine tenths were seen once. The source of the sample is a study of blood T cell repertoires in COVID-19. As for the study in general: Collection of acute and convalescent COVID-19 samples took place in the United States, Italy and Spain. PBMCs, B-cell-depleted T cells, or T cells were the source of the cDNA or gDNA that made up the material.

Sequenced material: peripheral blood. V gene TRBV28 combines with J gene TRBJ1-2; TRBD1 is a possible D gene (6 bases). The sequence was obtained from a woman aged 55 to 70 who had recovered from COVID-19. CDR3 in DNA: TGTGCCAGCACGGGGGGCAGGGGCGCTACTAACTATGGCTACACCTTC. Its protein is CASTGGRGATNYGYTF.